The present TCR beta chain was sequenced within a study of molecular identifiers for immune sequencing clone quantification. Regarding the study as a whole: Sharing of a barcode by identical TCR molecules could cause highly expanded clone sizes to be underestimated. Over 97% of effector molecules, but under 1% in naive cells, were held by clones with more than 20 RNA copies.

Notes on this clonotype: Its specificity is unknown. It may be a read error: a sequence one base away is much more abundant.

Generation of bulk TCR libraries relied on previously described methods and listed TCR primers. TCRdb independently ran MiXCR on the PCR reads; one entry per CDR3 protein. The sample holds some 580,000 distinct CDR3 sequences, less than 30% seen once. The CDR3 sequence is 14 residues long. Germline V gene data show CDR1 as MNHEY and CDR2 as SVGEGT. The trim removed 6 bases at V and 4 bases at J, leaving 7 bases unmatched. This chain links TRBV6-2 or TRBV6-3 with TRBJ2-3, with 7 nucleotides matching TRBD2. This receptor was identified in a human donor in good health. Some libraries in this study had Jurkat cell RNA spiked in. The sequencing sample was made of naive CD8+ T cells from blood, with Jurkat cell RNA spiked in. Stated subset: FACS-sorted CD8+CD4-CCR7+CD45RA+ naive T cells. CDR3 sequence reads: CASSRGVDPDTQYF. For the CDR3, the DNA is TGTGCCAGCAGCCGGGGGGTGGACCCAGATACGCAGTATTTT.